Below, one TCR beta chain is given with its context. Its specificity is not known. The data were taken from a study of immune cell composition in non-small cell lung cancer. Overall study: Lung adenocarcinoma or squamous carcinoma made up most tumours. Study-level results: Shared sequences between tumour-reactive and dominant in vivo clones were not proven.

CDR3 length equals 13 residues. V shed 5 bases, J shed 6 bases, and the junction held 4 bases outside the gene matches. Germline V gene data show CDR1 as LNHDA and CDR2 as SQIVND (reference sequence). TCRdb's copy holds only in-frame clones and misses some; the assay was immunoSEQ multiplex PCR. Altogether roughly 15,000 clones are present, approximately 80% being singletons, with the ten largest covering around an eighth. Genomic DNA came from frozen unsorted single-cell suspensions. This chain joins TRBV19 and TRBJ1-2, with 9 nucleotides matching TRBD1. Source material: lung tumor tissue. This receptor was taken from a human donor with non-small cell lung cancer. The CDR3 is CASSRTGVHGYTF. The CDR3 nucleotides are TGTGCCAGTAGTCGGACAGGGGTTCATGGCTACACCTTC.